Listed below are T cell receptor beta chains from one sample, sequenced in a study of CD8 T cells in ankylosing spondylitis. TCRdb re-called the 5' RACE reads through MiXCR, storing one row per CDR3 protein. The sample holds approximately 180,000 distinct CDR3 sequences, about 20% seen once. The sample was blood, either unsorted or a sorted T cell fraction (not recorded which). The source of these receptors is a male donor between 10 and 30 years old with ankylosing spondylitis or in good health (not recorded which). Both conserved end residues are part of each CDR3. The order of the fields is J gene, clone size, V gene, D gene, CDR3 protein, CDR3 DNA. D genes are given only for firm matches. Clone sizes are given selectively: once, few, many, or a class where the clone is expanded.

J: TRBJ2-7; size: many; V: TRBV4-3; D: NA; CDR3: CASSQGARGEQYF; DNA: TGCGCCAGCAGCCAGGGAGCCAGGGGTGAGCAGTACTTC
J: TRBJ2-7; size: few; V: TRBV6-5; D: TRBD2; CDR3: CASSTIAGEQYF; DNA: TGTGCCAGCAGTACGATAGCGGGAGAGCAGTACTTC
J: TRBJ1-1; size: NA; V: TRBV20-1; D: NA; CDR3: CSARDPGHGETSEAFF; DNA: TGCAGTGCTAGAGATCCAGGCCACGGGGAGACGAGTGAAGCTTTCTTT
J: TRBJ2-7; size: many; V: TRBV29-1; D: NA; CDR3: CSAYGTSYEQYF; DNA: TGCAGCGCCTATGGGACTTCCTACGAGCAGTACTTC
J: TRBJ2-1; size: many; V: TRBV24-1; D: TRBD1; CDR3: CATSDTDRGLYNEQFF; DNA: TGTGCCACCAGTGATACTGACAGGGGGTTGTACAATGAGCAGTTCTTC
J: TRBJ1-2; size: NA; V: TRBV6-1; D: NA; CDR3: CASSEKQGVYYGYTF; DNA: TGTGCCAGCAGTGAAAAACAGGGAGTCTACTATGGCTACACCTTC
J: TRBJ2-7; size: many; V: TRBV10-3; D: TRBD2; CDR3: CATRGGGGYEQYF; DNA: TGTGCCACCCGAGGCGGGGGAGGCTACGAGCAGTACTTC
J: TRBJ2-5; size: many; V: TRBV12-3/TRBV12-4; D: NA; CDR3: CASSSRAGTGQETQYF; DNA: TGTGCCAGCAGTTCGAGGGCAGGGACGGGGCAAGAGACCCAGTACTTC
J: TRBJ2-5; size: many; V: TRBV5-1; D: NA; CDR3: CASSLGAETQYF; DNA: TGCGCCAGCAGCTTGGGGGCAGAGACCCAGTACTTC
J: TRBJ1-5; size: many; V: TRBV27; D: NA; CDR3: CASSNLGRATEPQHF; DNA: TGTGCCAGCAGCAACCTCGGACGGGCGACTGAGCCCCAGCATTTT